This record concerns one T cell receptor (beta chain) sequence. Its antigen remains unknown. CDR1 is SNHLY, CDR2 FYNNEI, per germline. The CDR3 loop spans 19 amino acids. V lost 8 bases and J lost 0; bases outside the gene matches: 14. MiXCR, run by TCRdb on the reads, gives a single entry per CDR3 protein. Here the sample spans approximately 910,000 distinct CDR3 sequences, around 29% being singletons. The data are from a study of T cell repertoires in cytomegalovirus infection. Study at large: As its CMV epitopes, the study selected recently identified HLA-C-restricted and well-studied HLA-B-restricted targets. Indications came from public TCR beta signatures; they pointed to CMV infection and to a matching HLA type.

Study findings and constraints: Cumulative frequency of public TCR beta families picked out carriers of CMV plus the relevant HLA. HLA-C-restricted CMV clonotypes gave the most frequent clonotype in two of eight donors.

The receptor was derived from a human donor in good health (CMV status not recorded). Some clones in this sample may be carry-over from other donors' samples. Sample: cultured CD8+ T cells from PBMCs, taken from culture after CMV antigen stimulation. J is TRBJ2-6 and V is TRBV2; TRBD1 agrees at 9 bases. The chain's CDR3 is CASHLKNTGGFSGANVLTF. CDR3 nucleotide sequence: TGTGCCAGCCACTTAAAGAATACAGGGGGCTTCTCTGGGGCCAACGTCCTGACTTTC.